The 28 T cell receptor beta chains listed next were all sequenced from one sample in a study of blood T cell repertoires in COVID-19. Using immunoSEQ multiplex PCR, the repertoire was profiled, and TCRdb retains in-frame clones only, with some absent. This table has 100,000 or so clones, 90% to 95% appearing once. Sequenced: peripheral blood. The receptors here all came from a human donor with active COVID-19. The donor label of this sample is uncertain.

V and J are TRBV11-3 and TRBJ2-3; a weak D match, TRBD1 (5 bases). CDR3 length: 14 residues. Germline V gene lookup returns CDR1 SGHNT and CDR2 YENEEA. V was shortened by 4 bases and J by 4 bases, with 12 bases between the two germline ends. CDR3 DNA sequence: TGTGCCAGCAGCTCTGGTACCAGGGCAGATACGCAGTATTTT. This codes for CASSSGTRADTQYF.

This clone came up once. This sequence joins TRBV7-8 and TRBJ2-2; the D gene is possibly TRBD1 (7 bases). This CDR3 has 15 amino acids. The V and J ends lost 3 bases and 1 base respectively, with 9 bases between them. CDR1 is SGHVS, CDR2 FQNEAQ, per germline. The CDR3 loop is CASSLQGGNTGELFF. CDR3 nucleotides: TGTGCCAGCAGCTTGCAGGGGGGGAACACCGGGGAGCTGTTTTTT.

The chain employs TRBV9 and TRBJ2-5, with D unclear. CDR1 is SGDLS, CDR2 YYNGEE, per germline. The V end lost 0 bases, the J end lost 2 bases, and 11 bases lay between the germline ends. CDR3 size: 15 residues. Here the CDR3 DNA reads TGTGCCAGCAGCGTAGGGGTCAGCGCTCAAGAGACCCAGTACTTC. This codes for CASSVGVSAQETQYF.

This clone was counted a single time. V usage is TRBV9 and J usage is TRBJ2-5; TRBD2 matches 9 bases. V was clipped by 5 bases and J by 0 bases; unmatched bases: 2. Germline CDR1 is SGDLS and CDR2 is YYNGEE. The CDR3 contains 14 residues. CDR3 in amino acids: CASSERGDQETQYF. The CDR3 nucleotides read TGTGCCAGCAGTGAGCGGGGGGACCAAGAGACCCAGTACTTC.

V and J are TRBV7-2 and TRBJ2-1, with a tentative D call TRBD2 (6 bases). This CDR3 has 18 residues. Germline CDR1 is SGHTA and CDR2 is FQGNSA. The ends were cut back, 0 bases at V and 8 bases at J, with 23 bases in the middle. In DNA, the CDR3 is TGTGCCAGCAGCTTAGCACCAGGGACTCCGGTTACGCCCCATGAGCAGTTCTTC. Protein: CASSLAPGTPVTPHEQFF. The full variable domain, rest sourced from reference TRBV7-2 and TRBJ2-1, is GAGVSQSPSNKVTEKGKDVELRCDPISGHTALYWYRQSLGQGLEFLIYFQGNSAPDKSGLPSDRFSAERTGGSVSTLTIQRTQQEDSAVYLCASSLAPGTPVTPHEQFFGPGTRLTVL.

The rearrangement uses TRBV27 and TRBJ1-2; D is possibly TRBD1 (6 bases). The CDR3 sequence is 12 residues long. Looked up from germline, CDR1 is MNHEY and CDR2 is SMNVEV (reference sequence). Trimming cost V 2 bases and J 6 bases, with 7 bases left between them. The CDR3 nucleotides are TGTGCCAGCAGTTTAGGGGGCAATGGCTACACCTTC. Amino acid sequence: CASSLGGNGYTF.

About this clone itself: Germline is not matched at one junction end, which may reflect a read error. Within the sample, other DNA sequences also encode this same CDR3. The chain carries TRBV4-2 and TRBJ2-7, with TRBD2 identical over 8 bases. The CDR3 is 15 amino acids. Germline V gene sequence: CDR1 LGHNA, CDR2 YNFKEQ. The CDR3 is CASSQVGTRINEQYF. Written as DNA, the CDR3 is TGTGCTAGCAGCCAGGTGGGGACTAGAATCAACGAGCAGTACTTC.

The chain recombines TRBV5-1 with TRBJ2-7; a weak D match, TRBD1 (6 bases). The V and J ends lost 0 bases and 3 bases respectively, with 13 bases between them. The CDR3 consists of 15 residues. In germline, CDR1 is SGHRS, CDR2 YFSETQ. The CDR3 loop is CASSLAWAGDYEQYF. The CDR3 DNA is TGCGCCAGCAGCTTGGCCTGGGCAGGGGACTACGAGCAGTACTTC.

This clone was seen once. The chain carries TRBV7-9 and TRBJ1-1; D is ambiguous. V was shortened by 11 bases and J by 4 bases, with 11 bases between the two germline ends. Per germline, CDR1 SEHNR and CDR2 FQNEAQ (reference sequence). The CDR3 sequence is 11 residues long. The CDR3 sequence: CAVGLATEAFF. The CDR3 DNA is TGTGCCGTCGGTTTAGCCACTGAAGCTTTCTTT.

V gene TRBV6-1 combines with J gene TRBJ2-1; 10 positions agree with TRBD2. The CDR3 totals 17 residues. The germline V gene has CDR1 MNHNS and CDR2 SASEGT. V shed 2 bases, J shed 4 bases, and the junction held 8 bases outside the gene matches. The CDR3 DNA reads as TGTGCCAGCAGTGAAATATTCGGACTAGCGGATTACAATGAGCAGTTCTTC. It encodes CASSEIFGLADYNEQFF.

This sequence joins TRBV7-2 and TRBJ2-1; 9 bases line up with TRBD2. Germline trimming cut 0 bases from V and 15 bases from J; bases unmatched to any gene: 9. This CDR3 has 14 residues. CDR1 and CDR2 (germline): SGHTA, FQGNSA. CDR3 DNA sequence: TGTGCCAGCAGCTTAGCTAGCGGGGGCCCCACGGGGTTCTTC. The encoded protein is CASSLASGGPTGFF.

The V and J genes are TRBV18 and TRBJ2-7; D may be TRBD2 (5 bases). This CDR3 is 13 amino acids long. V lost 3 bases to trimming and J lost 5 bases, with 11 bases between them. The germline gives CDR1 KGHSH, CDR2 LQKENI. CDR3 DNA sequence: TGTGCCAGCTCACCTCGGGGTGGGAACGAGCAGTACTTC. This gives the protein CASSPRGGNEQYF.

The chain combines TRBV5-5 with TRBJ2-5; TRBD2 agrees at 11 bases. Germline CDR1 SGHKS, CDR2 YYEKEE (reference sequence). This CDR3 is 16 amino acids long. Trimming at V came to 0 bases and at J to 1 base, leaving 2 bases not matched to a gene. The CDR3 here is CASSLAGTSGQETQYF. The CDR3 coding sequence is TGTGCCAGCAGCTTGGCTGGGACTAGCGGCCAAGAGACCCAGTACTTC.

The chain is built from TRBV12-3 or TRBV12-4 and TRBJ1-5; 7 bases line up with TRBD1. V lost 5 bases, J lost 7 bases, and 5 bases stayed unmatched. This CDR3 has 13 amino acids. The DNA of the CDR3 is TGTGCCAGCAGTCTCGACAGGGTCCAGCCCCAGCATTTT. Residues: CASSLDRVQPQHF.

The V and J genes are TRBV6-5 and TRBJ1-2, with 7 nucleotides matching TRBD1. The CDR3 runs to 14 residues. Germline CDR1 and CDR2: MNHEY and SVGAGI. The J segment lost 4 bases and the V segment lost 6 bases, leaving 8 bases of the junction unmatched. The CDR3 spells CASSQQGPSYGYTF. The CDR3 DNA follows: TGTGCCAGCAGCCAACAGGGGCCGAGCTATGGCTACACCTTC.

This rearrangement joins TRBV15 to TRBJ2-3; D is perhaps TRBD1 (6 bases). Germline V gene sequence: CDR1 LNHNV, CDR2 YYDKDF (reference sequence). V lost 9 bases and J 6 bases, leaving 19 bases between the germline ends. CDR3 length: 14 residues. CDR3 region: CATLGAGDLDTQYF. The CDR3 DNA follows: TGTGCCACTCTAGGGGCAGGGGATTTGGATACGCAGTATTTT.

Only one count was recorded for this clone. The chain uses TRBV20-1 and TRBJ1-3; D is unresolved. Trimming took 3 bases from V and 0 from J, leaving 12 bases between them. Germline CDR1 DFQATT, CDR2 SNEGSKA (reference sequence). The CDR3 consists of 15 residues. Here the CDR3 reads CSASLGGSSGNTIYF. CDR3 nucleotide sequence: TGCAGTGCTAGTCTCGGCGGTAGCTCTGGAAACACCATATATTTT.

V gene TRBV6-6 combines with J gene TRBJ2-7; TRBD2 matches 10 bases. This CDR3 region has 15 residues. The trim removed 4 bases at V and 2 bases at J, leaving 5 bases unmatched. Per germline, CDR1 MNHNY and CDR2 SVGAGI (reference sequence). The CDR3: CASSSIAGGAYEQYF. The DNA of the CDR3 is TGTGCCAGCAGTTCCATAGCGGGAGGAGCCTACGAGCAGTACTTC.

The chain recombines TRBV2 with TRBJ1-2; 8 nucleotides line up with TRBD1. The J segment lost 4 bases and the V segment lost 3 bases, leaving 4 bases of the junction unmatched. This CDR3 has 14 residues. Germline CDR1 reads SNHLY; CDR2 reads FYNNEI. The CDR3 here is CASSDRQGIYGYTF. The CDR3 bases are TGTGCCAGCAGTGATCGACAGGGGATCTATGGCTACACCTTC.

The chain carries TRBV7-6 and TRBJ2-3, with D perhaps matching TRBD1 (5 bases). V lost 5 bases and J 6 bases, leaving 15 bases between the germline ends. Germline V gene data show CDR1 as SGHVS and CDR2 as FNYEAQ. CDR3 length: 14 residues. CDR3 nucleotides: TGTGCCAGCAGCCAAAGGACATTTTCGGATACGCAGTATTTT. It is translated as CASSQRTFSDTQYF. The variable domain in full, completed from reference TRBV7-6 and TRBJ2-3, reads GAGVSQSPRYKVTKRGQDVALRCDPISGHVSLYWYRQALGQGPEFLTYFNYEAQQDKSGLPNDRFSAERPEGSISTLTIQRTEQRDSAMYRCASSQRTFSDTQYFGPGTRLTVL.

The rearrangement joins TRBV7-9 to TRBJ2-7; 9 bases are shared with TRBD1. Germline V CDR1 and CDR2: SEHNR, FQNEAQ (reference sequence). V was pared by 3 bases and J by 3 bases, with 6 bases of the junction left unmatched. The CDR3 contains 15 residues. CDR3 in DNA: TGTGCCAGCAGCTTTGGCCGACAGGGGGGCTACGAGCAGTACTTC. Translated, it gives CASSFGRQGGYEQYF.

A few counts support this clone. The chain uses TRBV5-4 and TRBJ1-2; D not certain. V shed 0 bases and J shed 6 bases, with 12 bases lying between them. Looked up from germline, CDR1 is SGHNT and CDR2 is YYREEE (reference sequence). This CDR3 has 14 amino acids. The CDR3 spells CASSLAQVVNGYTF. The CDR3 nucleotides read TGTGCCAGCAGCTTGGCGCAGGTCGTAAATGGCTACACCTTC.

This sequence joins TRBV7-8 and TRBJ2-7; TRBD2 might be the D (6 bases). V was trimmed by 11 bases and J by 0 bases, leaving 11 bases between them. The CDR3 has 12 residues. Germline CDR1 and CDR2: SGHVS and FQNEAQ. The CDR3 DNA sequence: TGTGCCGTGACGGGGGACTCCTACGAGCAGTACTTC. It encodes CAVTGDSYEQYF.

The V and J genes are TRBV7-9 and TRBJ2-7; 10 bases match TRBD2. Germline assignment: CDR1 SEHNR and CDR2 FQNEAQ (reference sequence). V dropped 7 bases and J dropped 4; count of bases not matched to a gene: 7. The CDR3 runs to 14 residues. CDR3: CASTSSGSKYEQYF. CDR3 DNA sequence: TGTGCCAGCACCTCTAGCGGGAGTAAGTACGAGCAGTACTTC.

The chain couples TRBV11-2 to TRBJ2-3, with TRBD1 as a possible D gene (5 bases). Germline CDR1 is SGHAT and CDR2 is FQNNGV. The CDR3 spans 17 residues. V lost 1 base and J lost 2, with 16 bases in between. The CDR3 here is CASSLVPGVGHTDTQYF. CDR3 DNA: TGTGCCAGCAGCTTAGTTCCAGGAGTCGGACACACAGATACGCAGTATTTT.

The J gene is TRBJ2-1, the V gene TRBV25-1; 8 nucleotides line up with TRBD1. J gave up 4 bases and V 7 bases, and 9 bases lay outside the gene matches. Germline values: CDR1 MGHDK, CDR2 SYGVNS. The CDR3 length is 15 residues. CDR3 in amino acids: CASIFGTGPYNEQFF. CDR3 DNA sequence: TGTGCCAGCATCTTCGGGACAGGACCTTACAATGAGCAGTTCTTC. The full variable domain, its missing parts supplied by reference TRBV25-1 and TRBJ2-1, is EADIYQTPRYLVIGTGKKITLECSQTMGHDKMYWYQQDPGMELHLIHYSYGVNSTEKGDLSSESTVSRIRTEHFPLTLESARPSHTSQYLCASIFGTGPYNEQFFGPGTRLTVL.

This chain's CDR3 is CAISDGTQGANRANYGYTF. DNA of the CDR3: TGTGCCATCAGTGATGGGACACAGGGGGCGAATAGAGCTAACTATGGCTACACCTTC. The chain is built from TRBV10-3 and TRBJ1-2; 9 bases agree with TRBD1. CDR1 is ENHRY and CDR2 is SYGVKD in the germline V gene. The CDR3 sequence is 19 residues long. V lost 3 bases, J lost 0 bases, and 14 bases stayed unmatched.

The genes are TRBV20-1 and TRBJ2-1, with D perhaps TRBD2 (5 bases). CDR1 and CDR2 from the germline V gene are DFQATT and SNEGSKA (reference sequence). With 5 bases removed from V and 12 bases from J, the gap between germline ends came to 11 bases. The CDR3 has 10 amino acids. The DNA for the CDR3 is TGCAGTGCTGAAGGGCGGGTGCAGTTCTTC. Encoded protein: CSAEGRVQFF.